These T cell receptor beta chains were read from a single sample in a study of shared clonotypes between healthy human individuals. Data came from immunoSEQ multiplex PCR; TCRdb stores just in-frame clones and leaves some out. The table includes some 1.5 million clones, 95% to 99% detected once. The sample consisted of naive CD4+ T cells sorted from blood. The receptor source for this set is a man aged 30-40 years in good health. The conserved cysteine and the conserved F or W are not part of the CDR3 here. Fields, in order: J gene, D gene, CDR3 length, V gene, CDR3 protein. The D gene is left open where the match is weak.

>TRBJ2-1|TRBD2|17|TRBV6-4
ASSDSPRLLSGRVNEQF
>TRBJ1-1|NA|14|TRBV18
ASSPPWAGENTEAF
>TRBJ2-1|NA|14|TRBV4-3
ASSSQGSRWGNEQF
>TRBJ1-2|TRBD1|12|TRBV10-2
ASLRTGADYGYT
>TRBJ2-5|NA|13|TRBV11-3
ASSKGAAGSETQY
>TRBJ2-1|TRBD2|15|TRBV28
ASSPLAGGLSYNEQF
>TRBJ2-1|NA|11|TRBV29-1
SEFTPGPNEQF
>TRBJ2-2|NA|12|TRBV10-3
AISPLGNTGELF
>TRBJ1-5|NA|9|TRBV30
AWGAGSAQH
>TRBJ2-5|NA|9|TRBV5-4
ASSLMETQY
>TRBJ1-5|NA|11|TRBV10-3
AISESEGQPQH